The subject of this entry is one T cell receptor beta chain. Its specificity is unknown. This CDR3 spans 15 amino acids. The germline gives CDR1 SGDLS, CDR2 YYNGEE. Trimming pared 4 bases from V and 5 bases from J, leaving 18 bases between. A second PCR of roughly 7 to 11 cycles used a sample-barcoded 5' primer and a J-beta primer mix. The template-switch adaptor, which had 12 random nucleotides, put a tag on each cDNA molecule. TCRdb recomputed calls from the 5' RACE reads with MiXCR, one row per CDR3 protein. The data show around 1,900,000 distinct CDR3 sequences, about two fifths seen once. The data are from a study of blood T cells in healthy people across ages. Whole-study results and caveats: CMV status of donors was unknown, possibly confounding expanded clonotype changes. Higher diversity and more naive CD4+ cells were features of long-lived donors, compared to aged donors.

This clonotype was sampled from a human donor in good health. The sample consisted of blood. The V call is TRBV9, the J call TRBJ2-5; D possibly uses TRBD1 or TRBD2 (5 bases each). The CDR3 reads CASSIRSGGLETQYF. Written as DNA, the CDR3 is TGTGCCAGCAGCATTCGGAGTGGGGGTCTCGAGACCCAGTACTTC.